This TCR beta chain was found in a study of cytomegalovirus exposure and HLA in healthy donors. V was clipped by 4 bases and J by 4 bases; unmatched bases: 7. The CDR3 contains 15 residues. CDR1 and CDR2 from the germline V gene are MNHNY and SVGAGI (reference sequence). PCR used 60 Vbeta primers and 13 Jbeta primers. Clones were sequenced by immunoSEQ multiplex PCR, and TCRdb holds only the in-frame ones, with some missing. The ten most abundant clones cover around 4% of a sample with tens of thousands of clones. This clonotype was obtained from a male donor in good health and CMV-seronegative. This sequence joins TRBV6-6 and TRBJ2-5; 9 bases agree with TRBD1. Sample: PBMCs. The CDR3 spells CASSWGQGMRETQYF. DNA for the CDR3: TGTGCCAGCAGTTGGGGACAGGGTATGAGAGAGACCCAGTACTTC.